The clone carrying this T cell receptor beta chain was found a few times. The target antigen is unknown. In germline, CDR1 is SEHNR, CDR2 FQNEAQ (reference sequence). V was cut by 8 bases and J by 4 bases, with 11 bases left in between. The CDR3 is made up of 13 amino acids. Produced via immunoSEQ multiplex PCR; TCRdb's table is partial and in-frame only. The sample has more than 80,000 clones; about 90% are singletons. This entry is derived from a study of OX40 agonist ivuxolimab in advanced cancers. Study details: Partial responses were recorded for three patients, including one with hepatocellular carcinoma and two with cutaneous melanoma.

Findings and limits, study-wide: On average, CD8+ T cells had more expanded clones than CD4+. In the 0.1 to 3.0 mg/kg range, CD4+ and CD8+ blood T cells had expanded clonally by week 6.

This specimen consisted of CD4+ or CD8+ T cells sorted from blood, obtained in a trial of the OX40 agonist ivuxolimab. This TCR came from an adult with an advanced solid tumor such as melanoma, head and neck, liver or kidney cancer. J is TRBJ1-4 and V is TRBV7-9; D unresolved. CDR3: CASGASINEKLFF. In nucleotides, the CDR3 is TGTGCCAGCGGAGCCTCAATTAATGAAAAACTGTTTTTT.